One and the same sample provided the 8 T cell receptor beta chains below, sequenced in a study of blood T cell repertoires in COVID-19. The repertoire was sequenced with immunoSEQ multiplex PCR; TCRdb's copy has only in-frame clones and lacks some. In the table there are tens of thousands of clones, about 85% of which are singletons. The sequenced material came from peripheral blood. These receptors were taken from a woman aged 45-59 years with COVID-19, enrolled during active disease.

The J gene is TRBJ1-5, the V gene TRBV7-2; a weak D match, TRBD1 (5 bases). V was trimmed by 5 bases and J by 4 bases, leaving 12 bases between them. The CDR3 totals 14 residues. The germline CDR1 and CDR2 sequences are SGHTA and FQGNSA. Here the CDR3 reads CASSPWGGNQPQHF. The CDR3 nucleotides read TGTGCCAGCAGCCCCTGGGGGGGAAATCAGCCCCAGCATTTT.

This rearrangement joins TRBV9 to TRBJ2-7; 14 bases line up with TRBD2. The CDR3 length is 15 residues. The V gene's germline CDR1 is SGDLS and CDR2 YYNGEE. Trimming at V came to 4 bases and at J to 5 bases, leaving 5 bases not matched to a gene. The CDR3 spells CASSLGLAGVNEQYF. The CDR3 coding sequence is TGTGCCAGCAGCCTGGGACTAGCGGGAGTTAACGAGCAGTACTTC. Supplemented by reference TRBV9 and TRBJ2-7, the full variable domain reads DSGVTQTPKHLITATGQRVTLRCSPRSGDLSVYWYQQSLDQGLQFLIQYYNGEERAKGNILERFSAQQFPDLHSELNLSSLELGDSALYFCASSLGLAGVNEQYFGPGTRLTVT.

The chain is built from TRBV19 and TRBJ2-5; D gene ambiguous. V was shortened by 1 base and J by 10 bases, with 13 bases between the two germline ends. This CDR3 has 13 residues. Germline values: CDR1 LNHDA, CDR2 SQIVND (reference sequence). CDR3 nucleotide sequence: TGTGCCAGTAGTATAGTCGCCCTCGGTGACCAGTACTTC. Its protein is CASSIVALGDQYF.

This chain links TRBV19 with TRBJ2-2; D is ambiguous. The germline V gene encodes CDR1 LNHDA and CDR2 SQIVND (reference sequence). CDR3 length equals 15 residues. With 3 bases removed from V and 4 bases from J, the gap between germline ends came to 12 bases. This CDR3 is CASSMLGVGTGELFF. CDR3 DNA: TGTGCCAGTAGTATGCTGGGCGTGGGCACCGGGGAGCTGTTTTTT.

The genes are TRBV7-6 and TRBJ2-5; tentative D call: TRBD2 (6 bases). Germline loops: CDR1 SGHVS, CDR2 FNYEAQ. Between the trimmed V and J ends, which lost 5 bases and 5 bases, there was a span of 12 bases. The CDR3 is 13 amino acids. The CDR3 sequence is CASSQSGRETQYF. Here the CDR3 DNA reads TGTGCCAGCAGCCAATCAGGGAGGGAGACCCAGTACTTC.

V is TRBV9 and J is TRBJ2-1; TRBD2 matches at 7 bases. The CDR3 runs to 16 residues. Germline assignment: CDR1 SGDLS and CDR2 YYNGEE. The V segment lost 0 bases and the J segment 7 bases; nucleotides outside the gene matches: 10. CDR3 sequence (DNA): TGTGCCAGCAGCGTAGGCGTTCCTAGCGGAAAGAATGAGCAGTTCTTC. Translating gives CASSVGVPSGKNEQFF.

This chain uses TRBV4-3 with TRBJ2-1; the D gene is possibly TRBD1 (5 bases). The ends were cut back, 4 bases at V and 9 bases at J, with 16 bases in the middle. The CDR3 is made up of 14 amino acids. Germline assignment: CDR1 LGHNA and CDR2 YSLEER. CDR3 amino acids: CASSLLVTQGEQFF. The CDR3 region has the DNA TGCGCCAGCAGCCTCCTCGTGACTCAGGGTGAGCAGTTCTTC.

The rearrangement joins TRBV6-5 to TRBJ1-1; 8 bases line up with TRBD1. Looked up from germline, CDR1 is MNHEY and CDR2 is SVGAGI. CDR3 length: 14 residues. The trim removed 6 bases at V and 1 base at J, leaving 4 bases unmatched. The CDR3 sequence is CASSQGQANTEAFF. The CDR3 DNA reads as TGTGCCAGCAGCCAGGGACAGGCGAACACTGAAGCTTTCTTT.